This is a list of T cell receptor beta chains from one sample in a study of T cells in localized non-small cell lung cancer. Repertoires were generated with immunoSEQ multiplex PCR, while TCRdb's copy carries only in-frame clones and drops some. This sample yields over a thousand clones, of which approximately 23% are seen a single time; around 22% belongs to the top ten. The source material was lung tumor tissue, sampled before any cancer treatment. These TCRs come from a female donor over 55 with stage II squamous cell lung carcinoma. Both conserved end residues are part of each CDR3. The D gene is left open where the match is weak. The size field is filled for only some rows; it gives once, few, many or a size class.

DNA: TGCGCCAGCAGCCCGGAGGAAGGGGACAGCAGCACTGAAGCTTTCTTT
CDR3: CASSPEEGDSSTEAFF
V: TRBV5-1
D: TRBD1
size: .
J: TRBJ1-1

DNA: TGTGCCAGTAGTATCGCGGGCAATCAGCCCCAGCATTTT
CDR3: CASSIAGNQPQHF
V: TRBV19
D: .
size: .
J: TRBJ1-5

DNA: TGTGCCAGCAGCGTACAATTCCACAATGAGCAGTTCTTC
CDR3: CASSVQFHNEQFF
V: TRBV9
D: .
size: large
J: TRBJ2-1

DNA: TGCGCCAGCAGCTTCGGGACAGGGGGCTCCAATGAGCAGTTCTTC
CDR3: CASSFGTGGSNEQFF
V: TRBV5-1
D: TRBD1
size: .
J: TRBJ2-1

DNA: TGTGCCAGCAGTGAGCCTAGACAGGGAGGAGGCTACACCTTC
CDR3: CASSEPRQGGGYTF
V: TRBV2
D: TRBD1
size: few
J: TRBJ1-2

DNA: TGTGCCAGCGCTGCCCGGCGACAAATCACCGGGGAGCTGTTTTTT
CDR3: CASAARRQITGELFF
V: TRBV6-8
D: .
size: medium-sized
J: TRBJ2-2

DNA: TGTGCCAGCAAGGGACAGGGGGGCAATCAGCCCCAGCATTTT
CDR3: CASKGQGGNQPQHF
V: TRBV9
D: TRBD1
size: few
J: TRBJ1-5

DNA: TGTGCCAGCAGCGCCGGTGGGGGTTGGTATGGCTACACCTTC
CDR3: CASSAGGGWYGYTF
V: TRBV9
D: .
size: medium-sized
J: TRBJ1-2

DNA: TGTGCCAGCACTCTGGACGGGTCGTATGAGCAGTTCTTC
CDR3: CASTLDGSYEQFF
V: TRBV28
D: .
size: few
J: TRBJ2-1

DNA: TGTGCCAGCAGAGGGGCCTACGAGCAGTACTTC
CDR3: CASRGAYEQYF
V: TRBV6-7
D: .
size: .
J: TRBJ2-7

DNA: TGCGCCAGCAGCCGTACCCACAGGGAGGACAATGAGCAGTTCTTC
CDR3: CASSRTHREDNEQFF
V: TRBV5-1
D: .
size: .
J: TRBJ2-1

DNA: TGTGCCAGTAGTATCGGGAACAGGGCGGGAGATGAAAAACTGTTTTTT
CDR3: CASSIGNRAGDEKLFF
V: TRBV19
D: .
size: large
J: TRBJ1-4

DNA: TGTGCCAGCAGTTCGAGACAGGGGAGATGGTACAATGAGCAGTTCTTC
CDR3: CASSSRQGRWYNEQFF
V: TRBV28
D: TRBD1
size: .
J: TRBJ2-1

DNA: TGCAGCGTTGAAAGAACGCGCGACACTGAAGCTTTCTTT
CDR3: CSVERTRDTEAFF
V: TRBV29-1
D: .
size: few
J: TRBJ1-1

DNA: TGTGCCAGCAGCTTAGGGAGCGGGGGGAAGCTGTTTTTT
CDR3: CASSLGSGGKLFF
V: TRBV7-2
D: TRBD2
size: .
J: TRBJ2-2

DNA: TGTGCCAGCAGCTTGGCCGGATGGGCGGGGGAGCTGTTTTTT
CDR3: CASSLAGWAGELFF
V: TRBV11-3
D: .
size: large
J: TRBJ2-2

DNA: TGTGCCAGCAGCCCTCCGGGACTAGGAACAGATACGCAGTATTTT
CDR3: CASSPPGLGTDTQYF
V: TRBV9
D: TRBD2
size: .
J: TRBJ2-3

DNA: TGTGCCAGCAGTTACTGGAAACAGGCGATTAATTCACCCCTCCACTTT
CDR3: CASSYWKQAINSPLHF
V: TRBV6-8
D: .
size: few
J: TRBJ1-6

DNA: TGTGCCTGGACTTTGGGGAGCGCAGGGGGTGAAAAACTGTTTTTT
CDR3: CAWTLGSAGGEKLFF
V: TRBV30
D: TRBD1
size: .
J: TRBJ1-4

DNA: TGTGCCAGCAGCTTCCGGTCCCGATACTATGGCTACACCTTC
CDR3: CASSFRSRYYGYTF
V: TRBV6-8
D: .
size: few
J: TRBJ1-2

DNA: TGTGCCAGCAACCTGGGACCGCTGCATTACGAGCAGTACTTC
CDR3: CASNLGPLHYEQYF
V: TRBV9
D: .
size: medium-sized
J: TRBJ2-7

DNA: TGTGCCATCAGTGAGACGGGACAGCCCGGCCCCTACGCTGAAGCTTTCTTT
CDR3: CAISETGQPGPYAEAFF
V: TRBV10-3
D: TRBD1
size: .
J: TRBJ1-1

DNA: TGTGCCAGTAGTTGGGGGACTAGCGGAACTACTGAGCAGTACTTC
CDR3: CASSWGTSGTTEQYF
V: TRBV19
D: TRBD2
size: .
J: TRBJ2-7

DNA: TGTGCCAGCAGCAACCTGGGACAGGCCCAAGAGACCCAGTACTTC
CDR3: CASSNLGQAQETQYF
V: TRBV28
D: TRBD1
size: .
J: TRBJ2-5

DNA: TGTGCCAGCAGTCGTAGTCCAGGGGGCGGCGGCTACACCTTC
CDR3: CASSRSPGGGGYTF
V: TRBV6-8
D: TRBD1
size: .
J: TRBJ1-2

DNA: TGTGCCAGCACGGAACAGGGAATTGTTAACTATGGCTACACCTTC
CDR3: CASTEQGIVNYGYTF
V: TRBV12-5
D: .
size: .
J: TRBJ1-2

DNA: TGTGCCAGCTCACCAACCCTATCCAACACCGGGGAGCTGTTTTTT
CDR3: CASSPTLSNTGELFF
V: TRBV18
D: .
size: .
J: TRBJ2-2

DNA: TGCGCCAGCAGCTTGGAAGCGGGACAGGGATGGAATGAAAAACTGTTTTTT
CDR3: CASSLEAGQGWNEKLFF
V: TRBV5-1
D: TRBD1
size: few
J: TRBJ1-4

DNA: TGTGCCAGTAGTATAATCGCCGGGGGAGGCTACACCTTC
CDR3: CASSIIAGGGYTF
V: TRBV19
D: .
size: .
J: TRBJ1-2

DNA: TGTGCCAGCAGCCTCCGAGCGGGTCGATCCTACGAGCAGTACTTC
CDR3: CASSLRAGRSYEQYF
V: TRBV9
D: .
size: few
J: TRBJ2-7

DNA: TGTGCCAGCAGCCCCAGACAGGGCCAGAGGTCAGATACGCAGTATTTT
CDR3: CASSPRQGQRSDTQYF
V: TRBV9
D: TRBD1
size: medium-sized
J: TRBJ2-3

DNA: TGTGCCAGTAGTATTAGTCCTTTTCAGCCCCAGCATTTT
CDR3: CASSISPFQPQHF
V: TRBV19
D: .
size: .
J: TRBJ1-5

DNA: TGTGCCAGCAGTTACTCGAGGCAAATGAACACTGAAGCTTTCTTT
CDR3: CASSYSRQMNTEAFF
V: TRBV6-8
D: .
size: .
J: TRBJ1-1

DNA: TGTGCCAGCAGTTTATGGGGGGCTGGGGCAAGTCAGCCCCAGCATTTT
CDR3: CASSLWGAGASQPQHF
V: TRBV28
D: .
size: once
J: TRBJ1-5

DNA: TGTGCCAGCAGCTCCGGGACAGGGGCTAACTATGGCTACACCTTC
CDR3: CASSSGTGANYGYTF
V: TRBV11-3
D: TRBD1
size: .
J: TRBJ1-2

DNA: TGTGCCAGCACCTACGGGGGGGGCTATGGCTACACCTTC
CDR3: CASTYGGGYGYTF
V: TRBV6-8
D: .
size: medium-sized
J: TRBJ1-2

DNA: TGTGCCAGCAGTCTAGCGGGGGGCCACGAGACCCAGTACTTC
CDR3: CASSLAGGHETQYF
V: TRBV28
D: TRBD2
size: .
J: TRBJ2-5